These 19 T cell receptor beta chains were sequenced from one sample in a study of T cell responses to AZD1222 COVID-19 vaccine. TCRdb keeps only in-frame clones here, not all; method: immunoSEQ multiplex PCR. The table has 120,000 to 150,000 clones, 86% seen once. The sample in question was peripheral blood, obtained 28 days after the second AZD1222 dose. The origin of the receptors is an adult who received the AZD1222 COVID-19 vaccine.

The genes are TRBV4-2 and TRBJ2-1; D is unclear. The length of the CDR3 is 14 residues. CDR1 and CDR2 from the germline V gene are LGHNA and YNFKEQ. V was cut by 1 base and J by 5 bases, with 9 bases left in between. The CDR3 DNA sequence: TGTGCCAGCAGCCAAGGGTCCTTGGACAATGAGCAGTTCTTC. This sequence encodes CASSQGSLDNEQFF.

V gene TRBV27 combines with J gene TRBJ2-4; 13 nucleotides align to TRBD2. The CDR3 runs to 17 residues. Per the germline V gene, CDR1 is MNHEY and CDR2 is SMNVEV (reference sequence). The ends lost 1 base at V and 8 bases at J; junction bases unmatched: 8. This CDR3 reads CASSLWGTSGVGDIQYF. The CDR3 nucleotides are TGTGCCAGCAGTTTATGGGGGACTAGCGGGGTAGGGGACATTCAGTACTTC.

The count of this clone is one. This sequence joins TRBV27 and TRBJ2-3; no reliable D call. This CDR3 comprises 11 residues. The germline V gene encodes CDR1 MNHEY and CDR2 SMNVEV (reference sequence). V gave up 3 bases and J gave up 4 bases, with 2 bases separating them. The CDR3 nucleotides read TGTGCCAGCAGTTTTGCAGATACGCAGTATTTT. This sequence encodes CASSFADTQYF.

The sample holds one count of this clone. The chain couples TRBV2 to TRBJ2-3; 9 bases match TRBD1. Per germline, CDR1 SNHLY and CDR2 FYNNEI. This CDR3 is built from 15 residues. The V and J ends lost 7 bases and 1 base, in that order; junction bases with no gene match: 6. The CDR3 spells CASTRDRAGTDTQYF. CDR3 DNA: TGTGCCAGCACCAGGGACAGGGCAGGCACAGATACGCAGTATTTT.

This chain uses TRBV27 with TRBJ1-6, with 8 bases identical to TRBD1. CDR1 and CDR2 (germline): MNHEY, SMNVEV (reference sequence). V shed 5 bases, J shed 8 bases, and the junction held 8 bases outside the gene matches. This CDR3 comprises 15 residues. In DNA form, the CDR3 reads TGTGCCAGCAGTCCTCAGGGGGCCCCGTATTCACCCCTCCACTTT. Its protein product is CASSPQGAPYSPLHF.

This chain joins TRBV7-6 and TRBJ2-1; D is perhaps TRBD2 (5 bases). Trimming cost V 5 bases and J 5 bases, with 16 bases left between them. CDR3 length: 15 residues. CDR1 and CDR2 (germline): SGHVS, FNYEAQ. The chain's CDR3 is CASSPSSGNHNEQFF. CDR3 nucleotide sequence: TGTGCCAGCAGCCCGTCCTCCGGGAATCACAATGAGCAGTTCTTC.

The rearrangement joins TRBV11-3 to TRBJ2-3; 10 nucleotides agree with TRBD2. The germline CDR1 and CDR2 sequences are SGHNT and YENEEA. V lost 5 bases to trimming and J lost 1 base; unmatched junction nucleotides: 6. The CDR3 has 16 residues. The CDR3 DNA sequence: TGTGCCAGCAGCCAAAGCGGGGGGGCCGGCACAGATACGCAGTATTTT. Encoded protein: CASSQSGGAGTDTQYF.

The chain recombines TRBV7-9 with TRBJ1-3; unclear D gene. The CDR3 loop spans 13 amino acids. The germline V and J ends were trimmed by 5 bases and 4 bases, with 9 bases remaining between them. Germline values: CDR1 SEHNR, CDR2 FQNEAQ (reference sequence). Here the CDR3 reads CASSPPKGNTIYF. CDR3 coding DNA: TGTGCCAGCAGCCCCCCAAAGGGAAACACCATATATTTT.

The V call is TRBV10-3, the J call TRBJ2-3, with a possible D match to TRBD2 (6 bases). V lost 4 bases and J lost 1, with 18 bases in between. Germline CDR1 and CDR2: ENHRY and SYGVKD. This CDR3 is 17 amino acids long. The CDR3 loop is CAISAQTGVKGTDTQYF. The CDR3 coding sequence is TGTGCCATCAGTGCGCAGACGGGGGTCAAGGGCACAGATACGCAGTATTTT.

The V gene is TRBV12-3 or TRBV12-4, the J gene TRBJ2-1; TRBD2 might be the D (6 bases). The length of the CDR3 is 13 residues. Trimming pared 10 bases from V and 2 bases from J, leaving 12 bases between. CDR3 coding DNA: TGTGCCACCCGGGAGTCGACCTACAATGAGCAGTTCTTC. This gives the protein CATRESTYNEQFF.

The chain joins TRBV13 to TRBJ2-7; TRBD2 matches 7 bases. The CDR3 is 15 residues long. With V trimmed by 3 bases and J by 4 bases, 9 bases remained unmatched. CDR1 PRHDT and CDR2 FYEKMQ come from the germline V gene (reference sequence). DNA of the CDR3: TGTGCCAGCAGCTTCGGCGGGAGAGGGAGATACGAGCAGTACTTC. Residues: CASSFGGRGRYEQYF. The whole variable domain, remainder taken from reference TRBV13 and TRBJ2-7, is AAGVIQSPRHLIKEKRETATLKCYPIPRHDTVYWYQQGPGQDPQFLISFYEKMQSDKGSIPDRFSAQQFSDYHSELNMSSLELGDSALYFCASSFGGRGRYEQYFGPGTRLTVT.

The CDR3 protein is CASSQDLYEQYF. DNA for the CDR3: TGTGCCAGCAGCCAAGATCTCTACGAGCAGTACTTC. The gene calls are TRBV4-2 and TRBJ2-7, with unresolved D. This CDR3 spans 12 amino acids. Germline-derived CDR1 and CDR2 are LGHNA and YNFKEQ. V dropped 0 bases and J dropped 3 bases, with 3 bases sitting between them.

The V call is TRBV30, the J call TRBJ2-1; 7 bases map to TRBD2. V lost 2 bases, J lost 10 bases, and 8 bases stayed unmatched. This CDR3 region has 13 residues. CDR1 GTSNPN and CDR2 SVGIG come from the germline V gene (reference sequence). CDR3 sequence (DNA): TGTGCCTGGAGTATGGGACCGGGACTAGAGCAGTTCTTC. Amino acid sequence: CAWSMGPGLEQFF.

The chain joins TRBV4-2 to TRBJ2-7, with 9 bases that match TRBD1. The CDR3 has 15 residues. Trimming at V came to 4 bases and at J to 0 bases, leaving 4 bases not matched to a gene. Germline values: CDR1 LGHNA, CDR2 YNFKEQ. This CDR3 reads CASSLGTGSSYEQYF. The CDR3 DNA reads as TGTGCCAGCAGCCTCGGGACAGGGAGCTCCTACGAGCAGTACTTC.

The genes are TRBV3-1 (or the pseudogene TRBV3-2) and TRBJ2-7; TRBD2 might be the D (6 bases). There are 16 residues in the CDR3. Germline assignment: CDR1 LGHDT and CDR2 YNNKEL (reference sequence). V was shortened by 0 bases and J by 5 bases, with 17 bases between the two germline ends. CDR3 DNA sequence: TGTGCCAGCAGCCAAGATCGACCCCTAGCGTCCCACGAGCAGTACTTC. Its translation is CASSQDRPLASHEQYF.

The chain employs TRBV2 and TRBJ1-2; 10 nucleotides agree with TRBD1. CDR3 length: 15 residues. With V trimmed by 3 bases and J by 7 bases, 8 bases remained unmatched. Germline loops: CDR1 SNHLY, CDR2 FYNNEI. The CDR3 nucleotides are TGTGCCAGCAGTGACACGACAGGGGGCGCTTCTGGCTACACCTTC. This codes for CASSDTTGGASGYTF.

The rearrangement links TRBV5-4 to TRBJ1-1; 8 nucleotides match TRBD1. Germline V CDR1 and CDR2: SGHNT, YYREEE (reference sequence). The J segment lost 7 bases and the V segment lost 0 bases, leaving 11 bases of the junction unmatched. The CDR3 runs to 16 residues. The CDR3 bases are TGTGCCAGCAGCTTGGACTCCTCCAGGGGGCGGAATGAAGCTTTCTTT. As protein: CASSLDSSRGRNEAFF.

The chain recombines TRBV9 with TRBJ2-2; D possibly corresponds to TRBD1 (5 bases). CDR3 size: 15 residues. The V end lost 4 bases, the J end lost 2 bases, and 12 bases lay between the germline ends. Germline CDR1 SGDLS, CDR2 YYNGEE. The CDR3 spells CASSLGPRNTGELFF. The CDR3 DNA reads TGTGCCAGCAGCCTGGGGCCCCGTAACACCGGGGAGCTGTTTTTT.

This chain uses TRBV4-1 with TRBJ2-3; maybe TRBD1 (6 bases). The CDR3 runs to 15 residues. Germline V gene data show CDR1 as MGHRA and CDR2 as YSYEKL. The V end lost 2 bases, the J end lost 0 bases, and 9 bases lay between the germline ends. This chain's CDR3 is CASSQKGVSTDTQYF. The CDR3 nucleotides are TGCGCCAGCAGCCAAAAGGGGGTTAGCACAGATACGCAGTATTTT.